The 11 T cell receptor beta chains listed next were all sequenced from one sample in a study of blood T cell repertoires in COVID-19. Clones were sequenced by immunoSEQ multiplex PCR, and TCRdb holds only the in-frame ones, with some missing. The table records 45,000 to 60,000 clones, around four fifths of them present only once. Sequencing was done on a sample of peripheral blood. These TCRs come from a woman older than 75 with acute or convalescent COVID-19.

This chain links TRBV2 with TRBJ2-4, with 8 bases matching TRBD1. V lost 10 bases and J lost 1; bases outside the gene matches: 3. This CDR3 region has 13 residues. The germline V gene encodes CDR1 SNHLY and CDR2 FYNNEI. Written as DNA, the CDR3 is TGTGCCACGACAGGGGCGGCCAAAAACATTCAGTACTTC. It translates to CATTGAAKNIQYF. The entire variable domain, with the rest obtained from reference TRBV2 and TRBJ2-4, is as follows: EPEVTQTPSHQVTQMGQEVILRCVPISNHLYFYWYRQILGQKVEFLVSFYNNEISEKSEIFDDQFSVERPDGSNFTLKIRSTKLEDSAMYFCATTGAAKNIQYFGAGTRLSVL.

The genes are TRBV5-5 and TRBJ1-5; 8 bases match TRBD1. Germline V gives CDR1 SGHKS, CDR2 YYEKEE (reference sequence). The CDR3 sequence is 15 residues long. J gave up 6 bases and V 5 bases, and 10 bases lay outside the gene matches. CDR3 in amino acids: CASSPTGDYFQPQHF. As DNA, the CDR3 is TGTGCCAGCAGTCCGACAGGGGATTATTTTCAGCCCCAGCATTTT.

This clone was seen only once. The chain combines TRBV5-4 with TRBJ1-6; D is undetermined. Trimming took off 4 bases at V and 5 bases at J, with 16 bases between the two ends. This CDR3 region has 16 residues. The V gene's germline CDR1 is SGHNT and CDR2 YYREEE (reference sequence). The CDR3 sequence: CASSAAPGSHNSPLHF. CDR3 DNA: TGTGCCAGCAGCGCCGCGCCGGGATCCCATAATTCACCCCTCCACTTT.

V usage is TRBV5-1 and J usage is TRBJ1-4; no reliable D call. The CDR3 sequence is 15 residues long. V lost 6 bases and J 3 bases, leaving 15 bases between the germline ends. Germline V gene lookup returns CDR1 SGHRS and CDR2 YFSETQ. In nucleotides, the CDR3 is TGCGCCAGCACCGCCGCCGGGTTCCCTAATGAAAAACTGTTTTTT. This encodes CASTAAGFPNEKLFF.

Points on this clone: This sample also contains other DNA sequences that code for the same CDR3. The CDR3 loop is CASSLDRGQPQHF. The CDR3 DNA reads TGTGCCAGCAGCTTAGACAGGGGTCAGCCCCAGCATTTT. The genes are TRBV11-2 and TRBJ1-5; maybe TRBD1 (6 bases). The germline V gene encodes CDR1 SGHAT and CDR2 FQNNGV. The CDR3 loop spans 13 amino acids. Trimming removed 0 bases from V and 6 bases from J, with 6 bases in between.

This clone was detected once. J is TRBJ2-7 and V is TRBV23-1, with D tentatively TRBD1 (6 bases). Being an ORF, TRBV23-1 has a function that is uncertain. Trimming took 6 bases from V and 4 from J, leaving 16 bases between them. The CDR3 runs 14 residues. CDR3 sequence (DNA): TGCGCCAGCAGACCCGGGACAAGAGGATACGAGCAGTACTTC. Its translation: CASRPGTRGYEQYF.

The rearrangement links TRBV12-3 or TRBV12-4 to TRBJ1-4; the D gene is possibly TRBD1 (6 bases). CDR3 length equals 13 residues. V lost 3 bases, J lost 8 bases, and 10 bases lay in between. The CDR3 nucleotides are TGTGCCAGCAGTTTTTGGGGGGGCGAAAAACTGTTTTTT. It is translated as CASSFWGGEKLFF.

This chain connects TRBV6-5 to TRBJ2-7, with 11 bases fitting TRBD1. The CDR3 is 15 amino acids. Germline values: CDR1 MNHEY, CDR2 SVGAGI. The V segment lost 7 bases and the J segment 3 bases; nucleotides outside the gene matches: 8. The CDR3 DNA reads as TGTGCCAGCATGACAGCCGGGACAGGGGGCTACGAGCAGTACTTC. The encoded protein is CASMTAGTGGYEQYF.

V is TRBV5-4 and J is TRBJ2-7; TRBD1 matches at 7 bases. Germline trimming cut 4 bases from V and 2 bases from J; bases unmatched to any gene: 6. Germline CDR1 is SGHNT and CDR2 is YYREEE (reference sequence). This CDR3 is 14 amino acids long. Written as DNA, the CDR3 is TGTGCCAGCAGCAACCGGGACAGACCCTACGAGCAGTACTTC. It is translated as CASSNRDRPYEQYF.

The chain combines TRBV3-1 (or the pseudogene TRBV3-2) with TRBJ2-3, with unresolved D. The V gene lost 2 bases and the J gene lost 5 bases, with 11 bases spanning the gap. The CDR3 is made up of 14 amino acids. The germline gives CDR1 LGHDT, CDR2 YNNKEL (reference sequence). The CDR3 here is CASSQRGAVDTQYF. Written as DNA, the CDR3 is TGTGCCAGCAGCCAACGCGGAGCCGTAGATACGCAGTATTTT.

The rearrangement links TRBV5-4 to TRBJ2-5, with 9 bases matching TRBD2. J gave up 1 base and V 1 base, and 2 bases lay outside the gene matches. The V gene's germline CDR1 is SGHNT and CDR2 YYREEE (reference sequence). The CDR3 length is 15 residues. The chain's CDR3 is CASSLFSGGQETQYF. The CDR3 region has the DNA TGTGCCAGCAGCTTGTTTAGCGGGGGCCAAGAGACCCAGTACTTC.